A selection of T cell receptor beta chains follows, all from one sample in a study of tumor and adjacent non-tumor tissue in lung cancer. TCRdb re-derived calls from the multiplex PCR reads in MiXCR, one entry per CDR3 protein. This sample has approximately 75,000 distinct CDR3 sequences; around four fifths occur once, and the top ten carry approximately 12%. Sequencing used lung tumor tissue. These receptors were taken from a woman in her 50s with non-small cell lung cancer. Both conserved end residues are part of each CDR3. The D gene is left open where the match is weak. Clone size is shown for a subset of rows, as once, few, many or a class of expanded clone.

V	length	size	D	J	CDR3	DNA
TRBV20-1	13	.	TRBD2	TRBJ2-1	CSAGAGGPHERFF	TGCAGTGCTGGGGCGGGAGGGCCCCATGAGCGGTTCTTC
TRBV6-6	15	.	.	TRBJ2-6	CASRLGSSGANVMTF	TGTGCCAGCAGACTGGGGTCCTCCGGGGCCAACGTCATGACTTTC
TRBV20-1	12	.	.	TRBJ2-7	CSARGELTEQYF	TGCAGTGCTAGGGGGGAGCTAACCGAGCAGTACTTC
TRBV5-4	16	.	TRBD2	TRBJ2-1	CASSKGTSDSYNDQFF	TGTGCCAGCAGCAAGGGGACTAGCGACTCCTACAATGACCAGTTCTTC
TRBV29-1	14	.	TRBD1	TRBJ1-1	CGVGGGQDNIEAFF	TGCGGTGTTGGGGGGGGACAGGACAACATTGAAGCTTTCTTT
TRBV6-5	14	.	.	TRBJ1-5	CASSITGGGQPKQF	TGTGCCAGCAGCATTACGGGGGGCGGGCAGCCCAAGCAGTTT
TRBV4-2	15	.	TRBD2	TRBJ2-1	CVGSQDAGGPNEQFF	TGTGTCGGCAGCCAAGACGCGGGAGGGCCCAACGAGCAGTTCTTC
TRBV12-3/TRBV12-4	16	.	.	TRBJ2-2	CASSLGGGKVTRELFF	TGTGCCAGCAGTCTGGGAGGCGGGAAGGTCACCAGGGAGCTGTTTTTT
TRBV29-1	13	.	.	TRBJ1-2	CSVRIDAGYGYTF	TGCAGCGTTCGGATCGACGCAGGTTATGGATACACCTTC
TRBV4-2	14	many	.	TRBJ2-1	CASSRALDNNEQFF	TGTGCCAGCAGCCGGGCTCTGGACAACAATGAGCAGTTCTTC
TRBV6-5	13	.	.	TRBJ2-6	CASRAARTNVLTF	TGTGCCAGCAGGGCAGCCCGGACCAACGTCCTGACTTTC
TRBV6-1	15	.	TRBD2	TRBJ2-1	CASSGQTGGVNEQFF	TGTGCCAGCAGTGGACAGACGGGGGGGGTAAATGAGCAGTTCTTC
TRBV7-2	13	.	.	TRBJ2-3	CASSLSDLDTQYF	TGTGCCAGCAGCTTATCTGATCTAGATACGCAGTATTTT
TRBV6-2/TRBV6-3	19	.	TRBD2	TRBJ2-3	CASSYSRAGSNRSTDMRYF	TGTGCCAGCAGTTACTCGAGAGCGGGGTCTAATCGAAGCACAGATATGCGGTATTTT
TRBV28	15	many	.	TRBJ1-2	CASSLDPGLDYGYTF	TGTGCCAGCAGTTTAGATCCAGGGTTGGACTATGGCTACACCTTC
TRBV12-3/TRBV12-4	12	.	.	TRBJ1-2	CVSSPGVGRYTF	TGTGTCAGCAGTCCCGGGGTCGGTAGGTACACCTTC
TRBV10-3	15	many	TRBD2	TRBJ2-5	CAISAAGGTKETQYF	TGTGCCATCAGTGCAGCGGGAGGGACTAAAGAGACCCAGTACTTC
TRBV6-5	15	.	TRBD1	TRBJ2-7	CTCSPLQGPPFRQYF	TGTACCTGCAGTCCGCTACAGGGGCCTCCGTTTAGGCAGTACTTC
TRBV6-1	16	.	.	TRBJ1-5	CASRSIGEGTNQPQHF	TGTGCCAGCAGATCGATAGGAGAGGGTACTAATCAGCCCCAGCATTTT
TRBV11-2	15	.	.	TRBJ1-3	CASSRDWDTGNTRYF	TGTGCCAGTAGCCGCGACTGGGATACAGGAAACACCAGATATTTT
TRBV29-1	14	many	.	TRBJ2-5	CSVEVATKQETQYF	TGCAGCGTTGAAGTTGCGACTAAGCAAGAGACCCAGTACTTC
TRBV20-1	12	.	.	TRBJ2-1	CSASSLGGVQFF	TGCAGTGCTAGTTCACTGGGGGGTGTGCAGTTCTTC
TRBV6-1	16	once	.	TRBJ2-3	CASSVGVALPTDTQYF	TGTGCCAGTAGTGTAGGAGTAGCACTCCCCACAGATACGCAGTATTTT
TRBV10-3	14	.	TRBD1	TRBJ2-7	CAISGSGQTYKQYF	TGTGCCATCAGTGGGTCGGGACAGACCTACAAGCAGTACTTC
TRBV29-1	13	.	TRBD2	TRBJ2-7	CSVSGTNLDKQYF	TGCAGCGTCTCCGGGACTAACTTGGACAAGCAGTACTTC
TRBV28	18	.	TRBD2	TRBJ2-7	CAGSRVGTPRLAGYEQCF	TGTGCCGGGTCACGGGTCGGCACCCCGAGACTAGCTGGCTACGAGCAGTGCTTC
TRBV6-4	15	.	TRBD2	TRBJ2-2	CACSPVGGTVGELFF	TGTGCCTGCAGTCCCGTGGGGGGGACGGTCGGGGAGCTGTTTTTT
TRBV5-4	14	medium-sized	.	TRBJ1-1	CASSSEAVNTEAFF	TGTGCCAGCAGCTCCGAGGCAGTGAACACTGAAGCTTTCTTT
TRBV11-1	14	few	.	TRBJ2-1	CATSLRGGRYEQFF	TGTGCCACCAGCTTAAGAGGGGGTCGGTATGAGCAATTCTTC
TRBV6-5	17	.	.	TRBJ2-1	CASRHISGRGGDNEQFF	TGTGCCAGCAGGCACATCTCGGGGCGAGGGGGGGACAATGAGCAGTTCTTC
TRBV4-2	15	.	.	TRBJ2-1	CASSPQWEIYYEQFF	TGTGCCAGCAGCCCCCAGTGGGAGATTTACTATGAGCAATTCTTC